This T cell receptor (beta chain) was found in a study of T cells in narcolepsy (dated by TCRdb to the late 2010s). Regarding the study in general: Patients with narcolepsy type 1 or type 2 (NT1, NT2) and healthy control donors were enrolled in the study. To look for autoreactive T cells in narcolepsy patients that target self-antigens of hypocretin neurons (hypocretin, TRIB2), the study used TCR Vbeta sequencing to follow clonotypes in blood and CSF. What the work shows at the level of the full study, not this receptor alone: Autoreactive clonotypes were reported to be detected serially in the blood of the same patients and of different patients, but not in the blood of healthy controls. Numbers of sequenced blood memory CD4+ clonotypes were comparable, with averages of some 42,000 in patients and 33,354 in controls. Plots comparing CSF and blood CD4+ T cell clonotypes from the same patient highlighted HCRT-specific and TRIB2-specific autoreactive clonotypes. Certain blood memory CD4+ repertoires from patients and controls had no sequences that matched autoreactive T cell clones.

Worth noting for this clone: Its antigen remains unidentified. Per-nucleotide qualities are absent, and no much larger clonotype sits a single base away.

From its cysteine to its phenylalanine, the CDR3 spans 14 amino acids. Only CDR3 DNA is held: 42 bases, read in frame from base 1. Via the germline V gene (reference sequence), CDR1 is MNHNY and CDR2 SVGAGI. V is shortened by 2 bases, J by 6 bases, and the region joining them spans 11 bases. Memory CD4+ T cells were sorted ex vivo from peripheral blood of narcolepsy patients and healthy controls for TCR Vbeta sequencing. Library prep was done by the immunoSEQ multiplex PCR assay. TCRdb mirrors the immuneACCESS table, restricted to in-frame sequences. Some clones are absent from its copies; in checked studies, under half trace to an unresolved V gene, and the reason for the others is unknown. The sample includes more than 30,000 clones, with roughly 80% observed a single time. Of the sample, approximately 1% is held by the ten largest clones.

The sample comprised CD45RA- memory CD4+ T cells from PBMCs. The sample's cell subset or site label, decoded: memory T cells sorted ex vivo from peripheral blood. This clonotype was sampled from a human donor with narcolepsy. Recombination linked TRBV6-6 to TRBJ2-1, with the identity of the D gene unclear. The CDR3 reads as follows: CASSYTLRSNEQFF. The DNA is TGTGCCAGCAGTTACACATTGCGCAGCAATGAGCAGTTCTTC.